A single T cell receptor beta chain is shown here with its context. This CDR3 spans 13 amino acids. Trimming stripped 1 base from V and 7 bases from J, with 8 bases between. The germline V gene has CDR1 SGHAT and CDR2 FQNNGV. The data were obtained in a study of T-cell reconstitution after alpha-beta-depleted transplantation in children. Using unique molecular identifiers, the investigators prepared the TCRbeta library. TCRdb reprocessed the PCR reads via MiXCR and lists one record per CDR3 protein. The table lists a few hundred thousand distinct CDR3 sequences, about a tenth of them singletons. The material was PBMCs from the stem cell graft donor, obtained from the stem cell graft. This clonotype was sampled from a human donor who donated a stem cell graft to a child with acute lymphoblastic leukemia. This chain links TRBV11-2 with TRBJ1-5; no clear D. This CDR3 reads CASSLGARQPQHF. The CDR3 coding sequence is TGTGCCAGCAGCTTAGGAGCCAGGCAGCCCCAGCATTTT.